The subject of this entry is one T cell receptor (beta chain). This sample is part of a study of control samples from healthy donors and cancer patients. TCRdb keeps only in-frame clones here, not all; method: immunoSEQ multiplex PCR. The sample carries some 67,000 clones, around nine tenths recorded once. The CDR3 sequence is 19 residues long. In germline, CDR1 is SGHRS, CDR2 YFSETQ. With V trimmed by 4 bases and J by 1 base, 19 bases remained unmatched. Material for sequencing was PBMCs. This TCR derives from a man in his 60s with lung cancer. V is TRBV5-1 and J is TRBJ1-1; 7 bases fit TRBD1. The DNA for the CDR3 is TGCGCCAGCAGCCCAACGCCCACGACAGGGATATTGGGGAACACTGAAGCTTTCTTT. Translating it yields CASSPTPTTGILGNTEAFF.